Shown below are 10 T cell receptor beta chains from a single sample sequenced in a study of response to subunit inactivated influenza vaccine. One entry per CDR3 protein, called by TCRdb with MiXCR from the RT-PCR reads. The table records hundreds of thousands of distinct CDR3 sequences, approximately 15% of them present only once. Material: PBMCs from blood, obtained 14 to 15 days before vaccination. The origin of the receptors is a man aged 50-60 years who received an inactivated influenza vaccine.

The genes are TRBV5-5 and TRBJ2-2, with TRBD1 matching over 9 bases. CDR3 length: 16 amino acids. V lost 2 bases, J lost 3 bases, and 5 bases stayed unmatched. Looked up from germline, CDR1 is SGHKS and CDR2 is YYEKEE (reference sequence). The CDR3: CASSFRQGGHTGELFF. The CDR3 nucleotides read TGTGCCAGCAGCTTTAGACAGGGGGGGCACACCGGGGAGCTGTTTTTT.

This clonotype was seen a few times. The gene calls are TRBV15 and TRBJ2-7; TRBD1 agrees at 7 bases. V shed 6 bases, J shed 0 bases, and the junction held 5 bases outside the gene matches. This CDR3 is built from 14 residues. Germline V gene data show CDR1 as LNHNV and CDR2 as YYDKDF (reference sequence). The CDR3 DNA reads as TGTGCCACCAGAACAGGGGCGAGCTCCTACGAGCAGTACTTC. This sequence encodes CATRTGASSYEQYF.

This clonotype has ten or more counts. V is TRBV9 and J is TRBJ2-2, with 7 bases lining up with TRBD1. CDR1 and CDR2 from the germline V gene are SGDLS and YYNGEE. V was pared by 0 bases and J by 4 bases, with 3 bases of the junction left unmatched. The CDR3 is 15 amino acids. CDR3 DNA sequence: TGTGCCAGCAGCGTAGTGGGGGACAGCACCGGGGAGCTGTTTTTT. Encoded protein: CASSVVGDSTGELFF. Full variable domain (outside the CDR3, taken from reference TRBV9 and TRBJ2-2): DSGVTQTPKHLITATGQRVTLRCSPRSGDLSVYWYQQSLDQGLQFLIQYYNGEERAKGNILERFSAQQFPDLHSELNLSSLELGDSALYFCASSVVGDSTGELFFGEGSRLTVL.

The genes are TRBV5-1 and TRBJ2-3; TRBD1 might be the D (5 bases). The CDR3 is made up of 17 amino acids. Germline V lookup: CDR1 SGHRS, CDR2 YFSETQ. V gave up 0 bases and J gave up 0 bases, with 14 bases separating them. The chain's CDR3 is CASSLASLGPSTDTQYF. The CDR3 DNA reads as TGCGCCAGCAGCTTGGCCTCCCTGGGGCCAAGCACAGATACGCAGTATTTT.

This clonotype came up a few times. The rearrangement joins TRBV27 to TRBJ2-7, with 12 positions matching TRBD2. The V gene's germline CDR1 is MNHEY and CDR2 SMNVEV (reference sequence). The V segment lost 2 bases and the J segment 4 bases; nucleotides outside the gene matches: 9. The CDR3 is made up of 17 amino acids. The CDR3 region is CASSLKAFGLAGYEQYF. In nucleotides, the CDR3 is TGTGCCAGCAGTTTAAAGGCCTTTGGACTAGCGGGATACGAGCAGTACTTC.

This clonotype was recorded many times. This sequence joins TRBV12-3 or TRBV12-4 and TRBJ1-1, with 10 bases fitting TRBD1. Unmatched junction bases numbered 6, after V lost 5 bases and J lost 3 bases. This CDR3 comprises 15 residues. The CDR3 DNA reads TGTGCCAGCAGTCCCGACGGACAGGGGGACACTGAAGCTTTCTTT. Its protein is CASSPDGQGDTEAFF.

This clonotype was seen a handful of times. The V and J genes are TRBV7-2 and TRBJ1-2; TRBD1 might be the D (5 bases). The CDR3 length is 14 residues. Germline CDR1 is SGHTA and CDR2 is FQGNSA. The V end was cut by 6 bases, the J end by 2 bases, with 13 bases between. CDR3 sequence: CASSGTFNNYGYTF. The DNA for the CDR3 is TGTGCCAGCAGTGGGACTTTTAACAACTATGGCTACACCTTC. Filled out from reference TRBV7-2 and TRBJ1-2, the complete variable domain reads GAGVSQSPSNKVTEKGKDVELRCDPISGHTALYWYRQSLGQGLEFLIYFQGNSAPDKSGLPSDRFSAERTGGSVSTLTIQRTQQEDSAVYLCASSGTFNNYGYTFGSGTRLTVV.

This clonotype was seen a few times. The rearrangement links TRBV9 to TRBJ2-1; possibly TRBD2 for D (5 bases). Germline CDR1 and CDR2: SGDLS and YYNGEE. V lost 0 bases to trimming and J lost 2 bases, with 12 bases between them. The CDR3 contains 16 residues. CDR3 loop: CASSVAPGRTYNEQFF. In DNA form, the CDR3 reads TGTGCCAGCAGCGTAGCCCCGGGAAGGACCTACAATGAGCAGTTCTTC.

The chain couples TRBV6-1 to TRBJ1-2; tentatively, D is TRBD1 (6 bases). Germline-derived CDR1 and CDR2 are MNHNS and SASEGT. The CDR3 has 16 residues. V lost 5 bases to trimming and J lost 2 bases, with 18 bases between them. CDR3 bases: TGTGCCAGCAGTCTAGGGGGTGCAGGGCACAACTATGGCTACACCTTC. Translated: CASSLGGAGHNYGYTF.

The table lists this clonotype with a few counts. The CDR3 loop reads CASSQAWASGGTYEQYF. The CDR3 DNA is TGCGCCAGCAGCCAAGCTTGGGCTAGCGGGGGCACCTACGAGCAGTACTTC. The rearrangement uses TRBV4-1 and TRBJ2-7; 10 nucleotides align to TRBD2. Trimming removed 1 base from V and 2 bases from J; junction bases left unmatched: 8. The CDR3 spans 17 residues. Germline V gene data show CDR1 as MGHRA and CDR2 as YSYEKL.